The 26 T cell receptor beta chains below were found in one sample sequenced in a study of T cells in Graves' hyperthyroidism and ophthalmopathy. From RNA transcripts, TCR beta CDR3 regions were amplified. Carried out on the TCR CDR3, a first-round RT-PCR used the HTBI primer set. TCRdb re-analysed the multiplex PCR reads in MiXCR, keeping a single row per CDR3 protein. This table holds 150,000 or so distinct CDR3 sequences, around 20% found once. The specimen was blood. The receptors were gathered from a woman between 45 and 60 years old with Graves' hyperthyroidism that later progressed to Graves' ophthalmopathy.

This clonotype has a handful of counts. V is TRBV10-1 and J is TRBJ2-1; tentatively, D is TRBD1 (5 bases). V gave up 2 bases and J gave up 8 bases, with 13 bases separating them. Germline V gene sequence: CDR1 WNHNN, CDR2 SYGVQD (reference sequence). CDR3 length: 14 amino acids. Written as DNA, the CDR3 is TGCGCCAGCAGTGAGGCGACAGTCTGGGATGAGCAGTTCTTC. It specifies CASSEATVWDEQFF.

CDR3 sequence: CSAWGGSSYNEQFF. DNA for the CDR3: TGCAGCGCCTGGGGGGGCAGCTCCTACAATGAGCAGTTCTTC. The chain carries TRBV20-1 and TRBJ2-1; possible D gene TRBD2, 7 bases. Germline V CDR1 and CDR2: DFQATT, SNEGSKA (reference sequence). The CDR3 covers 14 residues.

This clonotype occurred many times. The chain has TRBV6-5 and TRBJ1-1, with a weak D call TRBD1 (5 bases). Germline CDR1 reads MNHEY; CDR2 reads SVGAGI. V shed 2 bases and J shed 3 bases, with 7 bases lying between them. The CDR3 covers 13 residues. The DNA of the CDR3 is TGTGCCAGCAGTTACAGGGACGACACTGAAGCTTTCTTT. This encodes CASSYRDDTEAFF.

V and J are TRBV2 and TRBJ1-4; no clear D. V dropped 1 base and J dropped 3 bases, with 6 bases sitting between them. The CDR3 has 14 amino acids. The V gene's germline CDR1 is SNHLY and CDR2 FYNNEI. CDR3 DNA: TGTGCCAGCAGTGAAGGAACGTCTAATGAAAAACTGTTTTTT. It yields the protein CASSEGTSNEKLFF. Full variable domain (rest looked up from reference TRBV2 and TRBJ1-4): EPEVTQTPSHQVTQMGQEVILRCVPISNHLYFYWYRQILGQKVEFLVSFYNNEISEKSEIFDDQFSVERPDGSNFTLKIRSTKLEDSAMYFCASSEGTSNEKLFFGSGTQLSVL.

The gene calls are TRBV11-2 and TRBJ2-7; D unclear. The CDR3 sequence is 13 residues long. V lost 1 base, J lost 3 bases, and 7 bases lay in between. Germline CDR1 is SGHAT and CDR2 is FQNNGV. The CDR3 DNA is TGTGCCAGCAGCTTAGGTAGTCTCTACGAGCAGTACTTC. Its translation: CASSLGSLYEQYF.

In this sample, this clonotype turned up many times. This chain links TRBV5-1 with TRBJ2-2; 11 positions match TRBD2. This CDR3 is 16 amino acids long. V was pared by 5 bases and J by 1 base, with 4 bases of the junction left unmatched. Germline CDR1 and CDR2: SGHRS and YFSETQ. For the CDR3, the DNA is TGCGCCAGCAGGCGGACTAGCGGGCAGAACACCGGGGAGCTGTTTTTT. This codes for CASRRTSGQNTGELFF.

The table lists this clonotype with many counts. The J gene is TRBJ1-3, the V gene TRBV5-1, with D uncertain. CDR3 size: 14 residues. Trimming stripped 2 bases from V and 7 bases from J, with 13 bases between. CDR1 SGHRS and CDR2 YFSETQ come from the germline V gene. The chain's CDR3 is CASSFGHLGNTIYF. DNA of the CDR3: TGCGCCAGCAGCTTCGGCCACCTTGGGAACACCATATATTTT.

This chain joins TRBV20-1 and TRBJ1-5, with 8 bases lining up with TRBD1. The CDR3 covers 15 residues. Germline V gene lookup returns CDR1 DFQATT and CDR2 SNEGSKA (reference sequence). J was trimmed by 5 bases and V by 5 bases; bases with no gene match: 11. In DNA form, the CDR3 reads TGCAGTGCTCCCAGGACAGGGTCGCCATATCAGCCCCAGCATTTT. Translated, it gives CSAPRTGSPYQPQHF.

The J gene is TRBJ1-6, the V gene TRBV20-1; the D gene is possibly TRBD1 (5 bases). With 3 bases removed from V and 10 bases from J, the gap between germline ends came to 13 bases. This CDR3 is built from 13 residues. The germline V gene encodes CDR1 DFQATT and CDR2 SNEGSKA (reference sequence). The CDR3 DNA reads TGCAGTGCTAGCGAGGGGAACAGGTCACCCCTCCACTTT. Its translation is CSASEGNRSPLHF.

There are many counts of this clonotype. V is TRBV27 and J is TRBJ2-3; D may be TRBD2 (5 bases). CDR1 MNHEY and CDR2 SMNVEV come from the germline V gene (reference sequence). The CDR3 covers 14 residues. The ends were cut back, 2 bases at V and 7 bases at J, with 13 bases in the middle. This CDR3 reads CASSLRPSSHTQYF. The CDR3 DNA reads TGTGCCAGCAGTTTAAGGCCTAGCTCGCATACGCAGTATTTT.

This clonotype was seen at least ten times. The V gene is TRBV7-8, the J gene TRBJ2-7, with no clear D. CDR1 and CDR2 (germline): SGHVS, FQNEAQ. V dropped 0 bases and J dropped 2 bases, with 8 bases sitting between them. The CDR3 has 14 amino acids. CDR3 bases: TGTGCCAGCAGCTTAGCTAGAAACGCCTACGAGCAGTACTTC. Its translation: CASSLARNAYEQYF.

This clonotype was recorded many times. The chain is built from TRBV7-9 and TRBJ1-4; no reliable D call. Trimming removed 5 bases from V and 1 base from J, with 17 bases in between. The CDR3 length is 17 residues. The germline gives CDR1 SEHNR, CDR2 FQNEAQ (reference sequence). Here the CDR3 reads CASSQGYSARTNEKLFF. In DNA, the CDR3 is TGTGCCAGCAGCCAAGGATATTCGGCGAGAACTAATGAAAAACTGTTTTTT.

The table lists this clonotype with many counts. The CDR3 sequence is CASSRSIPAGGTQYF. DNA for the CDR3: TGTGCCAGCAGTCGATCTATACCGGCTGGGGGGACCCAGTACTTC. The chain uses TRBV12-3 or TRBV12-4 and TRBJ2-5; perhaps D is TRBD1 or TRBD2 (5 bases each). V dropped 5 bases and J dropped 7 bases, with 20 bases sitting between them. The CDR3 extends over 15 amino acids.

Only a few counts were recorded for this clonotype. The genes are TRBV6-5 and TRBJ1-6, with unresolved D. The CDR3 extends over 17 amino acids. Trimming left V 2 bases short and J 6 bases short, with 17 bases between. From germline, CDR1 is MNHEY and CDR2 SVGAGI. The CDR3 DNA reads as TGTGCCAGCAGTTACCTCAGCCCGGATAGGGCTAATTCACCCCTCCACTTT. It translates to CASSYLSPDRANSPLHF.

This clonotype was detected a few times. This sequence joins TRBV24-1 and TRBJ1-5, with 12 positions matching TRBD1. Germline-derived CDR1 and CDR2 are KGHDR and SFDVKD. With 4 bases clipped from V and 7 bases from J, the junction kept 4 bases outside the gene matches. This CDR3 spans 15 amino acids. CDR3 sequence (DNA): TGTGCCACCAGTGAAGGGGGGACAGGGGGCCAGCCCCAGCATTTT. It specifies CATSEGGTGGQPQHF.

Points on this clonotype: A much more abundant neighbour one base away suggests this may be a read error. This chain uses TRBV6-1 with TRBJ2-1; possible D gene TRBD2, 6 bases. This CDR3 has 15 residues. Trimming removed 5 bases from V and 10 bases from J, with 21 bases in between. The germline gives CDR1 MNHNS, CDR2 SASEGT. CDR3 loop: CASSPARESVNEQFF. In DNA, the CDR3 is TGTGCCAGCAGTCCTGCCCGGGAGTCGGTCAACGAGCAGTTCTTC.

This chain joins TRBV30 and TRBJ1-6; D call uncertain. V was clipped by 2 bases and J by 5 bases, with 4 bases between them. Germline CDR1 and CDR2: GTSNPN and SVGIG (reference sequence). The CDR3 length is 12 residues. Here the CDR3 DNA reads TGTGCCTGGAGTACACATAATTCACCCCTCCACTTT. Encoded protein: CAWSTHNSPLHF.

The chain joins TRBV6-2 or TRBV6-3 to TRBJ2-3; D ambiguous. Trimming cost V 0 bases and J 1 base, with 11 bases left between them. The CDR3 has 16 residues. The germline V gene has CDR1 MNHEY and CDR2 SVGEGT. The CDR3: CASSYSRLTRTDTQYF. The CDR3 DNA sequence: TGTGCCAGCAGTTACTCGAGGCTGACCCGCACAGATACGCAGTATTTT.

V usage is TRBV18 and J usage is TRBJ2-1; maybe TRBD1 (7 bases). Looked up from germline, CDR1 is KGHSH and CDR2 is LQKENI. This CDR3 is built from 16 residues. The germline V and J ends were trimmed by 6 bases and 1 base, with 16 bases remaining between them. The CDR3 region is CASSTRGASSYNEQFF. DNA of the CDR3: TGTGCCAGCTCGACCAGGGGGGCAAGTTCCTACAATGAGCAGTTCTTC.

The chain links TRBV2 to TRBJ2-5; possibly TRBD2 for D (6 bases). V lost 7 bases and J 2 bases, leaving 11 bases between the germline ends. The CDR3 sequence is 13 residues long. The V gene's germline CDR1 is SNHLY and CDR2 FYNNEI. CDR3: CASMAGQQETQYF. The CDR3 bases are TGTGCCAGCATGGCGGGGCAGCAAGAGACCCAGTACTTC.

This clonotype occurred many times. The chain employs TRBV30 and TRBJ2-1; 7 positions agree with TRBD2. The CDR3 contains 15 residues. CDR1 GTSNPN and CDR2 SVGIG come from the germline V gene (reference sequence). V gave up 4 bases and J gave up 0 bases; unmatched junction bases: 6. CDR3 DNA: TGTGCCTGGATGTCGGGGGGAAGCTCCTACAATGAGCAGTTCTTC. This encodes CAWMSGGSSYNEQFF. The variable domain in full, completed from reference TRBV30 and TRBJ2-1, reads SQTIHQWPATLVQPVGSPLSLECTVEGTSNPNLYWYRQAAGRGLQLLFYSVGIGQISSEVPQNLSASRPQDRQFILSSKKLLLSDSGFYLCAWMSGGSSYNEQFFGPGTRLTVL.

The gene calls are TRBV3-1 and TRBJ1-1; 8 positions agree with TRBD1. Germline-derived CDR1 and CDR2 are LGHDT and YNNKEL (reference sequence). With V trimmed by 4 bases and J by 11 bases, 9 bases remained unmatched. This CDR3 has 13 amino acids. In DNA, the CDR3 is TGTGCCAGCAGCCCCGGACAGGGTACGTCCGCTTTCTTT. Its protein product is CASSPGQGTSAFF.

This clonotype was recorded a few times. The V call is TRBV20-1, the J call TRBJ2-7; TRBD1 is a possible D gene (6 bases). The length of the CDR3 is 12 residues. CDR1 DFQATT and CDR2 SNEGSKA come from the germline V gene (reference sequence). The V gene lost 6 bases and the J gene lost 1 base, with 10 bases spanning the gap. The CDR3 DNA is TGCAGTGCGGGGGACACATCCTACGAGCAGTACTTC. The encoded protein is CSAGDTSYEQYF.

This clonotype showed up many times. The rearrangement links TRBV28 to TRBJ2-7, with D possibly being TRBD2 (6 bases). Trimming cost V 5 bases and J 4 bases, with 12 bases left between them. In germline, CDR1 is MDHEN, CDR2 SYDVKM. The CDR3 loop spans 13 amino acids. The CDR3 DNA sequence: TGTGCCAGCAGTCTCGGGGGAAAGTACGAGCAGTACTTC. Its translation: CASSLGGKYEQYF.

This clonotype has a single count. J is TRBJ1-6 and V is TRBV7-2; no firm D call. Germline V gene lookup returns CDR1 SGHTA and CDR2 FQGNSA. CDR3 size: 15 residues. Trimming took off 3 bases at V and 3 bases at J, with 9 bases between the two ends. The CDR3 DNA reads TGTGCCAGCAGCTTCGGGCAGCTCTATAATTCACCCCTCCACTTT. Protein product: CASSFGQLYNSPLHF.

This rearrangement joins TRBV30 to TRBJ2-1; TRBD1 matches at 8 bases. Germline-derived CDR1 and CDR2 are GTSNPN and SVGIG (reference sequence). The V and J ends lost 3 bases and 2 bases, in that order; junction bases with no gene match: 6. The CDR3 spans 15 residues. This CDR3 is CAWSGGQGTYNEQFF. CDR3 coding DNA: TGTGCCTGGAGCGGTGGACAGGGTACCTACAATGAGCAGTTCTTC.